A single sample is the source of the 5 T cell receptor beta chains below, sequenced in a study of shared clonotypes between healthy human individuals. Libraries were prepared by immunoSEQ multiplex PCR; TCRdb keeps only in-frame clonotypes and omits some of them. The sample consists of 950,000 to 1,300,000 clones, about 74% of them appearing once. Sequencing was performed on memory CD4+ T cells sorted from blood. Indicated subset: CD45RA-negative fraction. These receptors all come from a man aged 18-30 years in good health.

The rearrangement uses TRBV6-5 and TRBJ2-7; 8 bases align to TRBD1. The CDR3 totals 15 residues. V shed 6 bases and J 2 bases; nucleotides not matched to a gene: 9. Germline V gene data show CDR1 as MNHEY and CDR2 as SVGAGI. In DNA, the CDR3 is TGTGCCAGCAGGGACAGGGCCAAACAAACCTACGAGCAGTACTTC. This sequence encodes CASRDRAKQTYEQYF.

This clone was recorded only once. This sequence joins TRBV15 and TRBJ2-3; D may be TRBD2 (6 bases). Trimming pared 3 bases from V and 1 base from J, leaving 14 bases between. Germline-derived CDR1 and CDR2 are LNHNV and YYDKDF (reference sequence). CDR3 length equals 16 residues. The CDR3 coding sequence is TGTGCCACCAGCAGGAGGCCGTCGGGAGGCACAGATACGCAGTATTTT. Translated: CATSRRPSGGTDTQYF.

The table lists this clone with a few counts. CDR3 amino acids: CASSPLVTTHVNTEAFF. In DNA form, the CDR3 reads TGTGCCAGCAGCCCCCTCGTTACCACCCATGTGAACACTGAAGCTTTCTTT. The chain links TRBV5-6 to TRBJ1-1; D is uncertain. Germline lookup yields CDR1 SGHDT and CDR2 YYEEEE. Trimming took off 4 bases at V and 0 bases at J, with 19 bases between the two ends. The CDR3 has 17 residues.

V is TRBV2 and J is TRBJ1-1; D call uncertain. The CDR3 loop spans 13 amino acids. V was cut by 4 bases and J by 0 bases, with 6 bases left in between. Germline CDR1 is SNHLY and CDR2 is FYNNEI. The CDR3 sequence: CASSGELNTEAFF. As DNA, the CDR3 is TGTGCCAGCAGTGGGGAGCTGAACACTGAAGCTTTCTTT.

The chain joins TRBV6-5 to TRBJ1-1; D unclear. The CDR3 totals 14 residues. Germline CDR1 MNHEY, CDR2 SVGAGI. V lost 0 bases to trimming and J lost 1 base, with 6 bases between them. The CDR3 DNA reads as TGTGCCAGCAGTTACTCGAATGAGAACACTGAAGCTTTCTTT. The encoded protein is CASSYSNENTEAFF.